This TCR beta chain emerged from a study of vaccination effects on CD4 cells after COVID-19. On the study more broadly: The study sampled a couple of convalescent patients 16 days and one week before vaccination. Study observations and caveats: Whether induced by infection or by vaccine, clones showed marked clonal contraction late after vaccination. Vaccine-induced new clones formed most post-vaccine spike-reactive clones in convalescents.

The method was immunoSEQ multiplex PCR; TCRdb's version includes in-frame clones alone and lacks a portion of them. The sample yields tens of thousands of clones, 60% to 80% seen once. After expansion with viral peptide pools in the ViraFEST assay, antigen-specific CD4+ T cells were sequenced. Having been cultured for under twelve days, the cells underwent CD4+ T cell isolation. A positive SARS-CoV-2 PCR test fell between March and December 2020. On day 3 and again on day 7, half the medium was replaced with IL-2 medium. Comments on this clone: Its specificity is not known.

V lost 2 bases and J lost 7; bases outside the gene matches: 11. The CDR3 totals 17 residues. Germline CDR1 and CDR2: SGDLS and YYNGEE. The TCR originated in a human donor who had a prior SARS-CoV-2 infection. V gene TRBV9 combines with J gene TRBJ2-2, with TRBD2 matching 10 bases. The starting material was CD4+ T cells from PBMCs cultured with HCoV-NL63 spike peptides, obtained before COVID-19 vaccination. The CDR3, as DNA: TGTGCCAGCAGCGTCGGGCGGTCAGCGGGAGGGCACGGGGAGCTGTTTTTT. It specifies CASSVGRSAGGHGELFF.